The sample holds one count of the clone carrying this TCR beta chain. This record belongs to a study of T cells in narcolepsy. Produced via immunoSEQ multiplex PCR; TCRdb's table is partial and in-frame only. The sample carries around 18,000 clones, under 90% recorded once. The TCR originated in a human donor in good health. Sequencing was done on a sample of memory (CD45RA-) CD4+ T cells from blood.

CDR3 DNA sequence: TGTGCCAGCAGCTTTCAGGGGGAGTATGGCTACACCTTC. It specifies CASSFQGEYGYTF. The V call is TRBV5-4, the J call TRBJ1-2, with TRBD1 matching 7 bases. The CDR3 runs to 13 residues. Trimming cost V 2 bases and J 5 bases; bases outside gene matches: 3. CDR1 and CDR2 from the germline V gene are SGHNT and YYREEE (reference sequence).